Shown below are 26 T cell receptor beta chains from a single sample sequenced in a study of blood T cells in healthy people across ages. Using a J-beta primer mix together with a sample-barcoded 5' primer, a second PCR was run for about 6 to 12 cycles. TCRdb called the 5' RACE reads again in MiXCR, with one record for every CDR3 protein. The table lists around 2 million distinct CDR3 sequences, about 39% of them singletons, with approximately 22% in the top ten. Sequencing was performed on blood. The receptors stem from a human donor in good health.

The V and J genes are TRBV4-3 and TRBJ2-3; 8 nucleotides match TRBD1. This CDR3 comprises 18 residues. The V gene end was trimmed by 4 bases and the J gene end by 3 bases; junction bases not matched to a gene: 15. The germline V gene has CDR1 LGHNA and CDR2 YSLEER. The CDR3 here is CASSLNTPGGVITDTQYF. The CDR3 DNA reads as TGCGCCAGCAGCCTCAACACTCCAGGGGGCGTTATTACAGATACGCAGTATTTT.

The V call is TRBV4-1, the J call TRBJ2-5, with TRBD1 matching 7 bases. With the DNA end fitting TRBJ2-7 better, the J assignment may be wrong. CDR1 and CDR2 (germline): MGHRA, YSYEKL. This CDR3 region has 16 residues. The chain's CDR3 is CASSQAPGGRSAEQYF. CDR3 sequence (DNA): TGCGCCAGCAGCCAAGCTCCAGGGGGTCGATCAGCCGAGCAGTACTTC.

With respect to this clonotype: Its ends do not fully match the called genes, so a read error is possible. This rearrangement joins TRBV27 to TRBJ1-6, with TRBD1 matching over 8 bases. Germline assignment: CDR1 MNHEY and CDR2 SMNVEV (reference sequence). The CDR3 is 17 residues long. CDR3 sequence reads: CASSYRAGQGDNLPLHF. The DNA of the CDR3 is TGTGCCAGCAGTTACCGGGCTGGACAGGGTGATAATTTACCCCTCCACTTT.

V gene TRBV21-1 combines with J gene TRBJ1-3; the D call TRBD1 from the table was never checked on the DNA. TRBV21-1 represents a pseudogene. The CDR3 contains 15 residues. Written as DNA, the CDR3 is TGTGCCAGCAGCAAAAGGACATCCCTGGAAAACACCATATATTTT. Protein: CASSKRTSLENTIYF.

V and J are TRBV12-3 or TRBV12-4 and TRBJ1-4; possibly TRBD1 for D (5 bases). There are 15 residues in the CDR3. V lost 6 bases, J lost 3 bases, and 14 bases lay in between. The CDR3 nucleotides are TGTGCCAGCAGACCCCCGGGACCGCCTAATGAAAAACTGTTTTTT. Protein: CASRPPGPPNEKLFF.

CDR3 DNA sequence: TGTGCCAGCAAACTACAGGGGATGGGTGAAGCTTTCTTT. It is translated as CASKLQGMGEAFF. This chain uses TRBV12-3 or TRBV12-4 with TRBJ1-1, with TRBD1 identical over 7 bases. Trimming cost V 7 bases and J 7 bases; bases outside gene matches: 9. The CDR3 contains 13 residues.

The sample holds a few counts of this clonotype. The rearrangement uses TRBV2 and TRBJ1-2; D remains ambiguous. The CDR3 covers 13 residues. Germline CDR1 SNHLY, CDR2 FYNNEI. Trimming cost V 4 bases and J 6 bases, with 12 bases left between them. CDR3 residues: CASSGEVQNGYTF. CDR3 nucleotides: TGTGCCAGCAGTGGAGAGGTCCAGAATGGCTACACCTTC.

The chain carries TRBV7-2 and TRBJ2-1; TRBD2 matches at 7 bases. V gave up 1 base and J gave up 7 bases; unmatched junction bases: 7. The CDR3 spans 15 residues. CDR1 is SGHTA, CDR2 FQGNSA, per germline. The CDR3 reads CASSLGRGVFNEQFF. Written as DNA, the CDR3 is TGTGCCAGCAGCTTAGGACGGGGGGTGTTTAATGAGCAGTTCTTC.

V and J are TRBV5-1 and TRBJ1-1, with D possibly matching TRBD1 (6 bases). V dropped 3 bases and J dropped 5 bases, with 17 bases sitting between them. CDR1 is SGHRS, CDR2 YFSETQ, per germline. This CDR3 comprises 15 residues. The CDR3 here is CASSSGRGTRTEAFF. In nucleotides, the CDR3 is TGCGCCAGCAGCTCGGGAAGGGGGACCCGAACTGAAGCTTTCTTT.

This clonotype occurred many times. This chain connects TRBV4-2 to TRBJ2-5; a weak D match, TRBD2 (5 bases). The CDR3 totals 16 residues. The ends were cut back, 0 bases at V and 2 bases at J, with 13 bases in the middle. Germline values: CDR1 LGHNA, CDR2 YNFKEQ. CDR3 residues: CASSQEGEGNQETQYF. The CDR3 DNA is TGTGCCAGCAGCCAAGAGGGAGAAGGGAATCAAGAGACCCAGTACTTC.

This chain links TRBV6-6 with TRBJ2-6; D remains ambiguous. CDR3 length: 14 amino acids. Germline assignment: CDR1 MNHNY and CDR2 SVGAGI (reference sequence). The V end lost 6 bases, the J end lost 4 bases, and 10 bases lay between the germline ends. CDR3 nucleotides: TGTGCCAGCAGGCGGATGGGGGGGGCCAACGTCCTGACTTTC. Translation: CASRRMGGANVLTF.

This CDR3 is CASSTSGTVDQPQHF. CDR3 coding DNA: TGTGCCAGTAGTACCTCAGGGACAGTTGATCAGCCCCAGCATTTT. The V gene is TRBV19, the J gene TRBJ1-5, with 7 bases aligning to TRBD1. Germline assignment: CDR1 LNHDA and CDR2 SQIVND (reference sequence). J gave up 5 bases and V 4 bases, and 8 bases lay outside the gene matches. The CDR3 runs 15 residues.

Points on this clonotype: Just one base apart from a much larger clone, this may be a read error. This chain uses TRBV4-2 with TRBJ1-2; possible D gene TRBD1, 6 bases. Germline V gene data show CDR1 as LGHNA and CDR2 as YNFKEQ. This CDR3 has 14 residues. The CDR3 reads CASSRSDKGGGCTF. CDR3 in DNA: TGTGCCAGCAGCCGATCGGACAAAGGGGGAGGCTGCACCTTC.

The rearrangement joins TRBV5-5 to TRBJ2-5; 10 bases align to TRBD2. In germline, CDR1 is SGHKS, CDR2 YYEKEE (reference sequence). With V trimmed by 8 bases and J by 1 base, 5 bases remained unmatched. CDR3 length: 14 amino acids. The CDR3, as DNA: TGTGCCAGTACTAGCGGGGTCGTCCAAGAGACCCAGTACTTC. Its protein is CASTSGVVQETQYF. The full variable domain, completed using reference TRBV5-5 and TRBJ2-5, is DAGVTQSPTHLIKTRGQQVTLRCSPISGHKSVSWYQQVLGQGPQFIFQYYEKEERGRGNFPDRFSARQFPNYSSELNVNALLLGDSALYLCASTSGVVQETQYFGPGTRLLVL.

This clonotype was seen a few times. This chain connects TRBV7-9 to TRBJ2-7; TRBD2 aligns across 7 bases. The CDR3 covers 16 residues. The germline gives CDR1 SEHNR, CDR2 FQNEAQ (reference sequence). Losses at the gene ends were 5 bases for V and 0 bases for J; bases not matched to a gene: 10. The CDR3 DNA reads as TGTGCCAGCAGCCCACCGGGACTAACCTACTCCTACGAGCAGTACTTC. It translates to CASSPPGLTYSYEQYF. The entire variable domain, with the rest obtained from reference TRBV7-9 and TRBJ2-7, is as follows: DTGVSQNPRHKITKRGQNVTFRCDPISEHNRLYWYRQTLGQGPEFLTYFQNEAQLEKSRLLSDRFSAERPKGSFSTLEIQRTEQGDSAMYLCASSPPGLTYSYEQYFGPGTRLTVT.

The chain employs TRBV19 and TRBJ1-2; no reliable D call. This CDR3 spans 14 amino acids. Germline V lookup: CDR1 LNHDA, CDR2 SQIVND (reference sequence). Trimming shortened V by 7 bases and J by 2 bases, and 14 bases separated the two germline ends. CDR3 region: CASTMRAPNYGYTF. The DNA for the CDR3 is TGTGCCAGTACCATGAGGGCGCCCAACTATGGCTACACCTTC.

V is TRBV6-5 and J is TRBJ2-7; no clear D gene. V was trimmed by 7 bases and J by 2 bases, leaving 18 bases between them. Germline loops: CDR1 MNHEY, CDR2 SVGAGI. The CDR3 consists of 15 residues. CDR3 sequence (DNA): TGTGCCAGCACTCGAAGTAGGGCAGAAACCTACGAGCAGTACTTC. It specifies CASTRSRAETYEQYF.

This clonotype was counted once. The genes are TRBV3-1 and TRBJ2-7; no clear D. The CDR3 loop spans 12 amino acids. Germline values: CDR1 LGHDT, CDR2 YNNKEL (reference sequence). V was cut by 4 bases and J by 7 bases, with 11 bases left in between. The CDR3 DNA is TGTGCCAGCAGCCGCCAATACAATGAGCAGTACTTC. Encoded protein: CASSRQYNEQYF.

This clonotype has just a few counts. The rearrangement links TRBV27 to TRBJ2-4; D is perhaps TRBD1 (6 bases). The closer fit of TRBJ2-7 to the DNA end suggests the J call may be wrong. The CDR3 has 13 amino acids. CDR1 is MNHEY, CDR2 SMNVEV, per germline (reference sequence). CDR3 nucleotides: TGTGCCAGCAGTTTACCCGGACAGAACGAGCAGTACTTC. Translation gives CASSLPGQNEQYF.

There are a few counts of this clonotype. This sequence joins TRBV20-1 and TRBJ2-3, with 7 bases that match TRBD2. This CDR3 region has 13 residues. After removal of 4 bases from V and 2 bases from J, the junction contained 3 bases not matched to a gene. Per germline, CDR1 DFQATT and CDR2 SNEGSKA (reference sequence). In DNA form, the CDR3 reads TGCAGTGCTAACCGGGACTACACAGATACGCAGTATTTT. Residues: CSANRDYTDTQYF.

The chain has TRBV7-9 and TRBJ1-4; D not certain. Trimming cost V 5 bases and J 0 bases, with 16 bases left between them. The CDR3 spans 17 residues. Germline-derived CDR1 and CDR2 are SEHNR and FQNEAQ (reference sequence). In DNA, the CDR3 is TGTGCCAGCAGCCCCCCCGGGAGGTCTGCAACTAATGAAAAACTGTTTTTT. Amino acids: CASSPPGRSATNEKLFF.

This clonotype was observed a handful of times. V is TRBV7-2 and J is TRBJ2-1; D remains unclear. The CDR3 runs 15 residues. V was pared by 4 bases and J by 4 bases, with 14 bases between. Germline CDR1 SGHTA, CDR2 FQGNSA. The CDR3 DNA follows: TGTGCCAGCAGCTCCCCGTCCTCATTTTACAATGAGCAGTTCTTC. Translating it yields CASSSPSSFYNEQFF.

The chain joins TRBV29-1 to TRBJ2-3, with D possibly being TRBD2 (6 bases). This CDR3 region has 14 residues. Germline assignment: CDR1 SQVTM and CDR2 ANQGSEA. V was shortened by 1 base and J by 4 bases, with 12 bases between the two germline ends. The CDR3 coding sequence is TGCAGCGTTGAAGTGGACGGGGGTTCAGATACGCAGTATTTT. Translating gives CSVEVDGGSDTQYF.

This sequence joins TRBV6-2 or TRBV6-3 and TRBJ1-2; D is undetermined. The CDR3 contains 14 residues. The V gene's germline CDR1 is MNHEY and CDR2 SVGEGT. With 0 bases removed from V and 3 bases from J, the gap between germline ends came to 8 bases. For the CDR3, the DNA is TGTGCCAGCAGTTACTCGATGCGGGACTATGGCTACACCTTC. The encoded protein is CASSYSMRDYGYTF.

This clonotype came up a few times. The chain joins TRBV10-3 to TRBJ2-7, with D hard to call. The germline V gene has CDR1 ENHRY and CDR2 SYGVKD. Trimming removed 3 bases at V and 5 bases at J, with 8 bases between. The CDR3 totals 12 residues. CDR3 residues: CAISERSDEQYF. The CDR3 DNA follows: TGTGCCATCAGTGAAAGGTCCGACGAGCAGTACTTC.

Comments on this clonotype: One junction end does not reproduce the germline sequence, and a read error may be involved. The gene calls are TRBV9 and TRBJ1-3; D ambiguous. The CDR3 runs 16 residues. Germline V gene lookup returns CDR1 SGDLS and CDR2 YYNGEE. The CDR3 loop is CASSVESAYLGNPIYF. Here the CDR3 DNA reads TGTGCCAGCAGCGTCGAGTCGGCCTACCTTGGAAACCCCATATATTTT.